These 15 T cell receptor beta chains came from one sample sequenced in a study of blood T cells in healthy people across ages. PCR was performed a second time for about 7 to 12 cycles using a sample-barcoded 5' primer and a J-beta primer mix. Using its own MiXCR run on the 5' RACE reads, TCRdb lists one record per CDR3 protein. The table has about 1.6 million distinct CDR3 sequences, almost 35% seen once. The material sequenced was blood. The receptors stem from a woman aged 30 to 39 in good health.

Concerning this clonotype: One base away lies a much larger clone, so this may be a sequencing read error. The chain combines TRBV4-1 with TRBJ2-5; 11 nucleotides match TRBD2. The CDR3 sequence is 14 residues long. Germline CDR1 reads MGHRA; CDR2 reads YSYEKL. The CDR3 region is CASGQLAGGETQYF. Here the CDR3 DNA reads TGCGCCAGCGGCCAATTAGCGGGGGGGGAGACCCAGTACTTC.

A few counts support this clonotype. V is TRBV5-1 and J is TRBJ2-3, with D maybe TRBD2 (7 bases). V dropped 3 bases and J dropped 3 bases, with 14 bases sitting between them. The length of the CDR3 is 15 residues. Per the germline V gene, CDR1 is SGHRS and CDR2 is YFSETQ. In DNA form, the CDR3 reads TGCGCCAGCAGCTCCGGGGGGCTGGTTACAGATACGCAGTATTTT. Its translation: CASSSGGLVTDTQYF.

This chain uses TRBV27 with TRBJ2-6; tentative D call: TRBD2 (5 bases). V lost 3 bases and J 0 bases, leaving 12 bases between the germline ends. Germline CDR1 reads MNHEY; CDR2 reads SMNVEV (reference sequence). The CDR3 contains 17 residues. The CDR3 loop is CASSLVVGISGANVLTF. The CDR3 bases are TGTGCCAGCAGTTTGGTAGTCGGGATCTCTGGGGCCAACGTCCTGACTTTC. Full variable domain (outside the CDR3, taken from reference TRBV27 and TRBJ2-6): EAQVTQNPRYLITVTGKKLTVTCSQNMNHEYMSWYRQDPGLGLRQIYYSMNVEVTDKGDVPEGYKVSRKEKRNFPLILESPSPNQTSLYFCASSLVVGISGANVLTFGAGSRLTVL.

This clonotype has more than one count but fewer than ten. The chain employs TRBV20-1 and TRBJ2-1; 11 positions agree with TRBD2. CDR1 DFQATT and CDR2 SNEGSKA come from the germline V gene (reference sequence). V lost 5 bases and J lost 0; bases outside the gene matches: 15. The CDR3 covers 19 residues. CDR3 DNA sequence: TGCAGTGCTTTCAGCTGGGGCGCTAGCGGGAGGACCTCCTACAATGAGCAGTTCTTC. This gives the protein CSAFSWGASGRTSYNEQFF.

This clonotype showed up just a few times. The V call is TRBV15, the J call TRBJ2-5; 9 nucleotides agree with TRBD2. CDR1 is LNHNV and CDR2 is YYDKDF in the germline V gene (reference sequence). CDR3 length: 18 amino acids. V dropped 2 bases and J dropped 5; count of bases not matched to a gene: 15. Written as DNA, the CDR3 is TGTGCCACCAGCAGATCGTCGGGACGGACTAGCGTAGATGAGACCCAGTACTTC. This translates into CATSRSSGRTSVDETQYF.

CDR3 sequence reads: CASSVGGGLDQPQHF. CDR3 DNA: TGTGCCAGCAGCGTGGGAGGGGGTCTCGATCAGCCCCAGCATTTT. The V gene is TRBV9, the J gene TRBJ1-5, with a possible D match to TRBD1 (6 bases). V lost 2 bases, J lost 5 bases, and 14 bases lay in between. The CDR3 totals 15 residues. CDR1 and CDR2 (germline): SGDLS, YYNGEE.

To note about this clonotype: A much larger clone lies a single base off, so this may be a read error. The V call is TRBV12-3 or TRBV12-4, the J call TRBJ2-6; 11 nucleotides line up with TRBD1. The V gene end was trimmed by 4 bases and the J gene end by 0 bases; junction bases not matched to a gene: 2. CDR3 length equals 17 residues. The CDR3 reads CASSYGTGGSGANVLTF. CDR3 in DNA: TGTGCCAGCAGTTACGGGACAGGGGGCTCTGGGGCCAACGTCCTGACTTTC.

The chain carries TRBV9 and TRBJ1-1; D call uncertain. The ends were cut back, 1 base at V and 0 bases at J, with 4 bases in the middle. The germline V gene has CDR1 SGDLS and CDR2 YYNGEE. This CDR3 has 13 residues. In DNA form, the CDR3 reads TGTGCCAGCAGCGTACGGTTGAACACTGAAGCTTTCTTT. This translates into CASSVRLNTEAFF.

This clonotype was observed a few times. This chain uses TRBV4-1 with TRBJ2-5; 13 nucleotides agree with TRBD2. Germline assignment: CDR1 MGHRA and CDR2 YSYEKL. J was trimmed by 5 bases and V by 0 bases; bases with no gene match: 3. The CDR3 runs 16 residues. Written as DNA, the CDR3 is TGCGCCAGCAGCCAAGATACTAGCGGGGGGGCGGAGACCCAGTACTTC. This translates into CASSQDTSGGAETQYF.

This clonotype has only a few counts. The rearrangement links TRBV4-1 to TRBJ1-2, with D possibly matching TRBD1 (6 bases). The CDR3 sequence is 14 residues long. V was shortened by 1 base and J by 3 bases, with 9 bases between the two germline ends. Germline values: CDR1 MGHRA, CDR2 YSYEKL. The CDR3 coding sequence is TGCGCCAGCAGCCAAGTGGGGGCCCACTATGGCTACACCTTC. This translates into CASSQVGAHYGYTF.

This clonotype is a singleton in its sample. This chain joins TRBV7-9 and TRBJ2-2; 9 nucleotides agree with TRBD1. Trimming removed 3 bases from V and 11 bases from J; junction bases left unmatched: 10. The CDR3 covers 15 residues. The germline V gene encodes CDR1 SEHNR and CDR2 FQNEAQ (reference sequence). For the CDR3, the DNA is TGTGCCAGCAGCTTCACCGGGACAGGGCATGGTGAGCTGTTTTTT. Translation gives CASSFTGTGHGELFF.

The rearrangement joins TRBV9 to TRBJ2-3; possible D gene TRBD2, 6 bases. This CDR3 has 16 amino acids. Trimming took 0 bases from V and 4 from J, leaving 15 bases between them. Germline V gene lookup returns CDR1 SGDLS and CDR2 YYNGEE. DNA for the CDR3: TGTGCCAGCAGCGTAGCTTTTAGCGGAGAACCAGATACGCAGTATTTT. Translating gives CASSVAFSGEPDTQYF.

The chain employs TRBV28 and TRBJ2-4; TRBD1 agrees at 9 bases. The V gene end was trimmed by 5 bases and the J gene end by 8 bases; junction bases not matched to a gene: 10. The CDR3 loop spans 15 amino acids. Germline CDR1 is MDHEN and CDR2 is SYDVKM. The CDR3 reads CASSGTGSFDDIQYF. The DNA for the CDR3 is TGTGCCAGCAGTGGGACAGGGAGCTTTGATGACATTCAGTACTTC.

This clonotype was recorded at least ten times. The chain has TRBV27 and TRBJ2-7, with 10 bases matching TRBD1. Trimming removed 5 bases from V and 7 bases from J; junction bases left unmatched: 8. The germline V gene encodes CDR1 MNHEY and CDR2 SMNVEV (reference sequence). This CDR3 has 14 residues. The CDR3, as DNA: TGTGCCAGCAGTCCCGGGACAGGGGTAGGGGAGCAGTACTTC. It yields the protein CASSPGTGVGEQYF.

The genes are TRBV6-1 and TRBJ1-2; D may be TRBD1 (6 bases). Trimming pared 8 bases from V and 8 bases from J, leaving 21 bases between. Germline lookup yields CDR1 MNHNS and CDR2 SASEGT. This CDR3 is 14 amino acids long. CDR3 nucleotides: TGTGCCAGCTTGGGAGGGGACATCCACTGGGGCTACACCTTC. It codes for CASLGGDIHWGYTF.